The clone carrying this TCR beta chain occurred many times. Its target is not known. No treatment had been given to any patient before thyroid surgery. The data originate from a study of metastatic and nonmetastatic thyroid tumors. Across the whole study: Peripheral blood and tumor or nodule samples from malignant and benign thyroid patients were compared.

The CDR3 is made up of 16 amino acids. Germline loops: CDR1 SGHTA, CDR2 FQGNSA. Trimming shortened V by 6 bases and J by 3 bases, and 19 bases separated the two germline ends. Whole-study findings and limits: According to reports, the diversity of TCR beta was significantly higher in malignant thyroid tumors than in benign nodules, and this held in both blood and tumor samples.

As processed by the authors: A distant-metastasis classifier for papillary thyroid cancer was built using CDR3 differences across clinicopathological groups. Through MiXCR, TCRdb re-clonotyped the PCR reads. What appears here as the V and J calls and clone size reflects TCRdb's work, not the paper's. The sample records 15,000 to 20,000 clones, about 19% being singletons. Sequencing was performed on tumor tissue. The chain recombines TRBV7-2 with TRBJ2-3; D perhaps matches TRBD2 (6 bases). The sequence was obtained from a female donor with papillary thyroid cancer or a benign thyroid nodule (not recorded which). Some clones in this sample may be carry-over from other donors' samples. CDR3 loop: CASRGTSGRGTDTQYF. The CDR3, as DNA: TGTGCCAGCAGAGGCACCTCCGGGAGAGGAACAGATACGCAGTATTTT.